The T cell receptor (beta chain) under discussion was sequenced for a study of shared clonotypes between healthy human individuals (dated by TCRdb to the early 2020s). A note on the overall study: Three men and two women, aged 18 to 49 years, made up the cohort. For each donor, three plates each were used for CD4 naive and CD4 memory, two plates were used for CD8 naive, and one plate was used for CD8 memory. The study deeply sequenced blood TCR repertoires of about 5 healthy adults to estimate repertoire size and the extent of clonotype sharing between individuals. Different laboratories and diverse techniques were used to prepare libraries and sequence TCR repertoires, to increase sequencing depth and limit assay-specific biases. Per donor, leukapheresis produced somewhere between about 0.85 and 8.9 billion PBMCs. General study outcomes and caveats: Across a few donors, roughly 5.1% of naive CD4, around 3.5% of naive CD8, about 2.3% of memory CD4, and approximately 0.4% of memory CD8 clonotypes were shared. Sampling was restricted to blood, and TCR repertoires in tissues likely differ from the TCR repertoires found in blood. Pairwise subsampling led to the expectation that sequencing depth would affect the degree of clonotype sharing among donors. Higher generation probabilities were observed for clonotypes shared by all four sorted-subset donors than for non-shared clonotypes. The genetic and exposure-history diversity represented was limited by the small number of donors. Even with the large sequencing depth, rarefaction of the sorted-subset datasets indicated that sequencing was incomplete. Estimated clonotype richness was generally larger for naive than for memory subsets.

Notes on this clone: No cognate antigen has been identified for it. Base qualities were left out, and no much larger clone turns up one base away.

The CDR3 goes from the cysteine to the phenylalanine over 13 residues. The kept DNA is CDR3 alone, 39 bases in frame from the first base. The germline V gene (reference sequence) provides CDR1 SEHNR and CDR2 FQNEAQ. Between the V and J ends, shortened by 4 bases and 0 bases respectively, the junction contains 4 bases. Using the deep immunoSEQ assay, multiplex PCR amplified TCR CDR3 regions from genomic DNA. For each cell subset, the extracted genomic DNA was distributed evenly across all wells of several immunoSEQ 96-well plates, and each plate served as one replicate. For sorted subsets, each replicate PCR was loaded with about 0.2 ug genomic DNA, equivalent to some 31,000 T cell genomes. Purified libraries were measured with a Qubit 3.0 fluorometer, size-checked on a Bioanalyzer 2100, and measured again with the KAPA Library Quantification kit. A separate single-read 150-cycle Illumina NextSeq 550 flow cell was used to sequence each immunoSEQ 96-well plate. The published analysis was carried out like this. Because only junctional sequences without quality scores were contained in the immunoSEQ output, filtering matching that applied to full-length reads could not be performed. To assign V/J genes and CDR3, sequences were annotated against IMGT germline references using PyIR, a Python wrapper for IgBLAST v1.9. Reads were filtered out if the reads had weak V/J assignments (E-value above 1e-6), no CDR3, stop codons, out-of-frame junctions, or ambiguous translated residues. V3J clonotypes were defined by identical inferred V gene, J gene, and CDR3 amino acid sequence. To compute the percentage overlap between repertoires, the number of shared unique clonotypes was divided by the size of the smaller repertoire. Repertoire richness was assessed with RTK rarefaction, the Chao1 estimator, and Recon v2.1 estimates of unobserved clonotypes. Generation probabilities for all TCRbeta clonotypes obtained by the gDNA method from several donors were computed using OLGA. TCRdb holds this immuneACCESS table with in-frame rearrangements only. Some clones are missing; in checked studies, unresolved V genes explain under half, and the rest has no known cause. That table is the source of V, J and clone size, and D and trimming were worked out from the DNA. The sample includes roughly 570,000 clones, with 95% to 98% observed a single time. The ten largest account for approximately 0.33% of the sample.

CD8 naive samples consisted of CD45RO-negative cells that were positively selected for CCR7, yielding a CD45RA+CCR7+ population without TemRA cells. The donors were healthy, HIV-negative adults who had no recently reported acute infections or vaccinations. Only Caucasian adults living in Nashville, Tennessee, USA were represented among the donors. Blood was obtained by leukapheresis, after which PBMCs were separated by Ficoll-Histopaque density gradient centrifugation and cryopreserved in liquid nitrogen vapor phase. Analytical flow cytometry was used to check the purity and quantity of every magnetically sorted T cell population. From each sorted fraction, genomic DNA was isolated and quantified by UV absorbance on a Nanodrop 2000c.

This receptor was obtained from a man aged 25 to 45 in good health. The chain uses TRBV7-9 and TRBJ2-1; the D gene is unclear. What was sequenced was naive CD8+ T cells sorted from blood. The cell subset or site label here, explained by the study, means: CD45RA+CCR7+. The CDR3 has the sequence CASSSYSYNEQFF. The bases read TGTGCCAGCAGCTCATACTCCTACAATGAGCAGTTCTTC.